The subject of this entry is one TCR beta chain. The antigen it recognizes is unknown. No clone much larger than this one lies a single base away; base qualities are absent. Each collaborating institution followed its own protocols to collect whole blood in K2EDTA tubes. Collaborator samples were shipped for TCRbeta analysis as frozen whole blood, isolated PBMCs, or DNA extracted from either sample type. The germline V gene (reference sequence) provides CDR1 LGHDT and CDR2 YNNKEL. From the cysteine up to the phenylalanine, the CDR3 has a length of 15 residues. CDR3 DNA only is kept here, 45 bases in frame from base 1. V is cut by 4 bases and J by 8 bases, and the space between the germline ends is 17 bases. These data belong to a study of blood T cell repertoires in COVID-19 (dated by TCRdb to about 2020). Notes on the research overall: Samples from collaborators originated in the United States, Italy and Spain and spanned both the acute and convalescent phases of COVID-19. The prospective study material was composed of cDNA or gDNA derived from T cells, B-cell-depleted T cells, or PBMCs. The dataset comprised deeply sampled blood TCRbeta repertoires from subjects exposed to, actively infected with, or recovered from COVID-19. The repertoires were released in a freely available public database meant as a resource for research on the immune response to SARS-CoV-2. Samples came from the ongoing ImmuneRACE study (first 160 participants) plus 1,254 subjects from 6 global collaborators. The sample metadata nearly always contained a de-identified subject ID, COVID-19 status, age in years and sex. Where available, HLA class I and class II types were taken from metadata supplied by the sample provider and were not determined by assay-based typing.

TCRbeta CDR3 regions were amplified from genomic DNA using the immunoSEQ Assay, a bias-controlled multiplex PCR. As for how the authors treated the data: Nucleated cell counts per sample were estimated from amplification of reference gene primers within the assay. To quantify the absolute abundance of each unique TCRbeta CDR3 rearrangement, sequence reads were collapsed and filtered. For each sample, productive Simpson clonality was calculated by taking the square root of Simpson's diversity index across productive rearrangements. In its TCRdb copy, this immuneACCESS table keeps in-frame sequences only and misses some clones. Where compared with another copy, unresolved V genes explain less than half of these, and the others have no known cause. That table furnishes V, J and clone size, whereas the DNA furnished D and trimming. This sample holds 110,000 or so clones; over 80% were observed only once. Of the sample, about 1.1% falls within the top ten clones.

Study-wide conclusions, independent of this receptor: How much clinical and demographic metadata was included differed by source and by participant, and the metadata was provided uncurated.

The sequenced sample consisted of peripheral blood. This clonotype was obtained from a human donor in a cohort sampled during active COVID-19. The receptor chain draws on TRBV3-1 (or the pseudogene TRBV3-2) and TRBJ1-4, with TRBD1 tentatively as D gene (6 bases match). The sequenced DNA: TGTGCCAGCAGCCCTGGGGGGGCCTCCGGGGAAAAACTGTTTTTT. Protein translation: CASSPGGASGEKLFF.